This T cell receptor (beta chain) derives from a study of control samples from healthy donors and cancer patients. Only in-frame clones appear in the TCRdb table, and some are missing; sequencing was by immunoSEQ multiplex PCR. The table shows 250,000 to 300,000 clones, with about 80% occurring only once. The CDR3 consists of 15 residues. Germline-derived CDR1 and CDR2 are LNHDA and SQIVND (reference sequence). V shed 7 bases, J shed 2 bases, and the junction held 7 bases outside the gene matches. The chain has TRBV19 and TRBJ2-2; 7 nucleotides align to TRBD2. The clonotype comes from a woman in her sixties with lung cancer. Sequencing used PBMCs. The CDR3 loop is CASISGTTNTGELFF. As DNA, the CDR3 is TGTGCCAGTATTTCCGGGACTACTAACACCGGGGAGCTGTTTTTT.